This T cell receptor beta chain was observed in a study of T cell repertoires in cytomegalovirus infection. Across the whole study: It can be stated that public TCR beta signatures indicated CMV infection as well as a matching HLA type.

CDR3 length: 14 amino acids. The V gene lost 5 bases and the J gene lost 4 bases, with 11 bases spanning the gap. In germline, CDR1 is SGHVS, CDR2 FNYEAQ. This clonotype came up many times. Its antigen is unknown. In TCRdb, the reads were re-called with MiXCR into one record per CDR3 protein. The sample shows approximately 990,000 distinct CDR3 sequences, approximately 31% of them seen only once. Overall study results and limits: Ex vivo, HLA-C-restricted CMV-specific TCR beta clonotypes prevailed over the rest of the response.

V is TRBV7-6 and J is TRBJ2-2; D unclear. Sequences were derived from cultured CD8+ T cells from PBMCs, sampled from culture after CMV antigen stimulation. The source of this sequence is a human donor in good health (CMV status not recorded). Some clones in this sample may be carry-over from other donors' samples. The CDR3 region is CASSPTGPTGELFF. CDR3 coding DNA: TGTGCCAGCAGCCCCACGGGTCCCACCGGGGAGCTGTTTTTT.